These T cell receptor beta chains were read from a single sample in a study of T cell responses to AZD1222 COVID-19 vaccine. Profiled with immunoSEQ multiplex PCR; TCRdb holds only in-frame clones, not every one. This table has about 80,000 clones, about nine tenths appearing once. The input for sequencing was peripheral blood, taken on day 0 of AZD1222 vaccination. Receptors were obtained from an adult in good health. Both conserved end residues are part of each CDR3. D genes are given only for firm matches. A clone size is listed for some rows: how often the clone was seen (once, few, many), or a class if it is expanded.

CDR3aa: CASRKGQGARVDQPQHF
CDR3nt: TGTGCCAGCAGAAAAGGACAGGGGGCGCGGGTCGATCAGCCCCAGCATTTT
v_gene: TRBV2
j_gene: TRBJ1-5
len: 17
d_gene: TRBD1
abundance: -

CDR3aa: CASSNGGLGSPLHF
CDR3nt: TGTGCCAGCAGTAACGGGGGATTGGGGTCACCCCTCCACTTT
v_gene: TRBV6-4
j_gene: TRBJ1-6
len: 14
d_gene: -
abundance: -

CDR3aa: CASSLAGAVQRGETQYF
CDR3nt: TGTGCCAGCAGCTTAGCGGGGGCAGTCCAGAGGGGAGAGACCCAGTACTTC
v_gene: TRBV11-1
j_gene: TRBJ2-5
len: 17
d_gene: -
abundance: once

CDR3aa: CASRGATVGYGYTF
CDR3nt: TGCGCCAGCAGGGGGGCGACGGTGGGCTATGGCTACACCTTC
v_gene: TRBV10-2
j_gene: TRBJ1-2
len: 14
d_gene: -
abundance: once

CDR3aa: CASSESSTDTQYF
CDR3nt: TGTGCCAGCAGTGAGAGCTCCACAGATACGCAGTATTTT
v_gene: TRBV2
j_gene: TRBJ2-3
len: 13
d_gene: -
abundance: -

CDR3aa: CASSYRGEGYGYTF
CDR3nt: TGTGCCAGCAGCTACAGGGGAGAGGGCTATGGCTACACCTTC
v_gene: TRBV3-1/TRBV3-2
j_gene: TRBJ1-2
len: 14
d_gene: TRBD1
abundance: -

CDR3aa: CSASAAYEQYF
CDR3nt: TGCAGTGCTAGTGCAGCCTACGAGCAGTACTTC
v_gene: TRBV20-1
j_gene: TRBJ2-7
len: 11
d_gene: -
abundance: -

CDR3aa: CASSNSYEQYF
CDR3nt: TGTGCCAGTAGTAACAGCTACGAGCAGTACTTC
v_gene: TRBV19
j_gene: TRBJ2-7
len: 11
d_gene: -
abundance: -

CDR3aa: CASSSYRQNGYTF
CDR3nt: TGTGCCAGCAGTTCCTATAGACAGAATGGCTACACCTTC
v_gene: TRBV27
j_gene: TRBJ1-2
len: 13
d_gene: -
abundance: -

CDR3aa: CASHGPQGFEEKLFF
CDR3nt: TGTGCCAGCCATGGCCCCCAGGGTTTTGAGGAAAAACTGTTTTTT
v_gene: TRBV6-5
j_gene: TRBJ1-4
len: 15
d_gene: -
abundance: -

CDR3aa: CASGNTQYQETQYF
CDR3nt: TGTGCTAGTGGTAATACTCAGTACCAAGAGACCCAGTACTTC
v_gene: TRBV12-5
j_gene: TRBJ2-5
len: 14
d_gene: -
abundance: -

CDR3aa: CASSESGRSNEQYF
CDR3nt: TGTGCCAGCAGCGAGTCGGGGAGAAGCAACGAGCAGTACTTC
v_gene: TRBV9
j_gene: TRBJ2-7
len: 14
d_gene: -
abundance: -

CDR3aa: CASGFERPTFNNEQFF
CDR3nt: TGTGCCAGCGGTTTTGAGCGGCCTACGTTTAACAATGAGCAGTTCTTC
v_gene: TRBV6-6
j_gene: TRBJ2-1
len: 16
d_gene: -
abundance: -

CDR3aa: CASSPYGSGANVLTF
CDR3nt: TGCGCCAGCAGCCCCTACGGTTCTGGGGCCAACGTCCTGACTTTC
v_gene: TRBV4-3
j_gene: TRBJ2-6
len: 15
d_gene: -
abundance: many

CDR3aa: CASSPRDGGEETQYF
CDR3nt: TGTGCCAGCAGCCCTCGGGACGGGGGTGAAGAGACCCAGTACTTC
v_gene: TRBV11-1
j_gene: TRBJ2-5
len: 15
d_gene: -
abundance: -

CDR3aa: CASSFLAGESDTQYF
CDR3nt: TGTGCCAGCAGCTTCCTAGCGGGAGAATCAGATACGCAGTATTTT
v_gene: TRBV7-9
j_gene: TRBJ2-3
len: 15
d_gene: TRBD2
abundance: -

CDR3aa: CASSTGRGGSNQPQHF
CDR3nt: TGTGCCAGCAGCACCGGGAGGGGGGGAAGCAATCAGCCCCAGCATTTT
v_gene: TRBV7-9
j_gene: TRBJ1-5
len: 16
d_gene: -
abundance: -

CDR3aa: CASSLAGTALFDGYTF
CDR3nt: TGTGCCAGCAGCTTAGCCGGGACAGCCCTATTCGATGGCTACACCTTC
v_gene: TRBV7-8
j_gene: TRBJ1-2
len: 16
d_gene: TRBD1
abundance: -

CDR3aa: CASSSNSYSYEQYF
CDR3nt: TGTGCCAGCAGCAGTAACAGCTACTCCTACGAGCAGTACTTC
v_gene: TRBV7-9
j_gene: TRBJ2-7
len: 14
d_gene: -
abundance: -

CDR3aa: CASRSGNQPQHF
CDR3nt: TGTGCCAGCAGGTCGGGGAATCAGCCCCAGCATTTT
v_gene: TRBV6-5
j_gene: TRBJ1-5
len: 12
d_gene: -
abundance: -

CDR3aa: CASSLRQSSYNEQFF
CDR3nt: TGTGCCAGCAGCCTCAGGCAGAGCTCCTACAATGAGCAGTTCTTC
v_gene: TRBV6-5
j_gene: TRBJ2-1
len: 15
d_gene: -
abundance: once

CDR3aa: CASSPTGAPSGANVLTF
CDR3nt: TGTGCCAGTAGTCCGACAGGGGCCCCCTCTGGGGCCAACGTCCTGACTTTC
v_gene: TRBV19
j_gene: TRBJ2-6
len: 17
d_gene: TRBD1
abundance: -

CDR3aa: CASRSLPGLAGVSEQFF
CDR3nt: TGTGCAAGTCGCTCCCTACCCGGACTAGCGGGAGTTAGTGAGCAGTTCTTC
v_gene: TRBV12-2
j_gene: TRBJ2-1
len: 17
d_gene: -
abundance: -

CDR3aa: CASSEAGGAESSYEQYF
CDR3nt: TGTGCCAGCAGTGAGGCAGGAGGGGCTGAATCCTCCTACGAGCAGTACTTC
v_gene: TRBV6-1
j_gene: TRBJ2-7
len: 17
d_gene: -
abundance: -

CDR3aa: CAISDWGDTYEQYF
CDR3nt: TGTGCCATCAGTGACTGGGGGGATACCTACGAGCAGTACTTC
v_gene: TRBV10-3
j_gene: TRBJ2-7
len: 14
d_gene: -
abundance: once

CDR3aa: CAISQTGQGDQPQHF
CDR3nt: TGTGCCATCAGTCAAACGGGACAGGGGGACCAGCCCCAGCATTTT
v_gene: TRBV10-3
j_gene: TRBJ1-5
len: 15
d_gene: TRBD1
abundance: -

CDR3aa: CASGDYLLAGGLGTQYF
CDR3nt: TGTGCCAGTGGAGATTATCTTCTAGCGGGAGGATTAGGGACCCAGTACTTC
v_gene: TRBV19
j_gene: TRBJ2-5
len: 17
d_gene: TRBD2
abundance: -

CDR3aa: CASSVTTGGWGQPQHF
CDR3nt: TGTGCCAGCAGTGTAACGACAGGGGGCTGGGGTCAGCCCCAGCATTTT
v_gene: TRBV2
j_gene: TRBJ1-5
len: 16
d_gene: TRBD1
abundance: -

CDR3aa: CASSYSRGSSEAFF
CDR3nt: TGTGCCAGCAGTTACTCGAGGGGGTCTAGTGAAGCTTTCTTT
v_gene: TRBV6-5
j_gene: TRBJ1-1
len: 14
d_gene: -
abundance: -

CDR3aa: CASSYSGINWGGYTF
CDR3nt: TGTGCCAGCAGTTACTCGGGTATTAACTGGGGGGGCTACACCTTC
v_gene: TRBV6-5
j_gene: TRBJ1-2
len: 15
d_gene: -
abundance: -

CDR3aa: CASSSLSYEQYF
CDR3nt: TGTGCCAGTAGTTCCCTCTCCTACGAGCAGTACTTC
v_gene: TRBV19
j_gene: TRBJ2-7
len: 12
d_gene: -
abundance: -

CDR3aa: CASRSGTGGGSDARNTEAFF
CDR3nt: TGTGCCAGCAGATCCGGGACAGGGGGTGGTTCAGACGCGAGGAACACTGAAGCTTTCTTT
v_gene: TRBV3-1/TRBV3-2
j_gene: TRBJ1-1
len: 20
d_gene: TRBD1
abundance: -

CDR3aa: CASSFDGTGEEKLFF
CDR3nt: TGCGCCAGCAGTTTCGACGGGACAGGGGAAGAAAAACTGTTTTTT
v_gene: TRBV5-1
j_gene: TRBJ1-4
len: 15
d_gene: TRBD1
abundance: -

CDR3aa: CAWSVTGYEQYF
CDR3nt: TGTGCCTGGAGTGTGACAGGCTACGAGCAGTACTTC
v_gene: TRBV30
j_gene: TRBJ2-7
len: 12
d_gene: -
abundance: -

CDR3aa: CASSEVGTAYGYTF
CDR3nt: TGTGCCAGCAGTGAGGTCGGGACAGCCTATGGCTACACCTTC
v_gene: TRBV2
j_gene: TRBJ1-2
len: 14
d_gene: TRBD1
abundance: -

CDR3aa: CASSRPGQGNYGYTF
CDR3nt: TGTGCCAGCAGTCGGCCCGGACAGGGCAACTATGGCTACACCTTC
v_gene: TRBV6-5
j_gene: TRBJ1-2
len: 15
d_gene: TRBD1
abundance: few

CDR3aa: CASSLYLQLANTGELFF
CDR3nt: TGTGCCAGCAGTTTATACTTACAGCTCGCGAACACCGGGGAGCTGTTTTTT
v_gene: TRBV28
j_gene: TRBJ2-2
len: 17
d_gene: -
abundance: -

CDR3aa: CASRSGGTGGYNEQFF
CDR3nt: TGTGCCAGCAGGAGTGGGGGGACAGGGGGTTACAATGAGCAGTTCTTC
v_gene: TRBV28
j_gene: TRBJ2-1
len: 16
d_gene: TRBD1
abundance: once

CDR3aa: CAGRPGSGNTIYF
CDR3nt: TGTGCCGGCAGGCCGGGATCTGGAAACACCATATATTTT
v_gene: TRBV10-3
j_gene: TRBJ1-3
len: 13
d_gene: -
abundance: -

CDR3aa: CASSLEGSDRKEKLFF
CDR3nt: TGTGCCAGCAGCTTGGAAGGCTCGGACAGGAAGGAAAAACTGTTTTTT
v_gene: TRBV5-6
j_gene: TRBJ1-4
len: 16
d_gene: TRBD1
abundance: -

CDR3aa: CASSLQGYQPQHF
CDR3nt: TGTGCCAGCAGTTTACAGGGGTACCAGCCCCAGCATTTT
v_gene: TRBV27
j_gene: TRBJ1-5
len: 13
d_gene: -
abundance: -